This T cell receptor beta chain was found in a study of CD8+CD57+ T cells in acquired aplastic anemia. At the level of the study: Around 3.2 ug was the average amount of DNA from sorted CD4+ and CD8+ cells. Among healthy donors, CD4+ cells averaged about 9.9 million reads. Overall study results and limits: Patients and controls shared twenty-nine CD8+ CDR3 sequences, highly expressed in patients. In CD8+ cells, Simpson's diversity showed no significant difference between patients and controls.

The CDR3 sequence is 18 residues long. Germline-derived CDR1 and CDR2 are DFQATT and SNEGSKA (reference sequence). The V gene lost 6 bases and the J gene lost 4 bases, with 30 bases spanning the gap. Genomic DNA acted as the template from which TCR beta VDJ combination and CDR3 sequence profiling were carried out. Each CDR3 protein is one row after TCRdb ran MiXCR on the reads. The sample has approximately 160,000 distinct CDR3 sequences, around 45% seen once; the top ten hold 0.9% to 1.2%. This clonotype was detected many times. Antigen specificity is unknown. The TCR sequence derives from a human donor in good health. The sample consisted of sorted CD4+, CD8+, or CD8+CD57+ T cells (not recorded which) from PBMCs. The chain employs TRBV20-1 and TRBJ1-1; D is possibly TRBD1 (6 bases). The CDR3 DNA follows: TGCAGTGCCCACAGGCCCGGGACAAACTCCTACCTCGGCACTGAAGCTTTCTTT. It codes for CSAHRPGTNSYLGTEAFF.